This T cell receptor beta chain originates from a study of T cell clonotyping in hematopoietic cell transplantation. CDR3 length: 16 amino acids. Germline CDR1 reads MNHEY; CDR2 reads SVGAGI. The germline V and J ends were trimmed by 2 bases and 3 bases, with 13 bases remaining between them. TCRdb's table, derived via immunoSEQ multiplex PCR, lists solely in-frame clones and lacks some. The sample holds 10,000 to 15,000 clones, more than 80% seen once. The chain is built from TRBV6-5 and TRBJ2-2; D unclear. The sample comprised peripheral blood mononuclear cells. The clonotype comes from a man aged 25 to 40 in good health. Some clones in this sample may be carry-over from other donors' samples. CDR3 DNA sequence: TGTGCCAGCAGTTACAGTTTAGGGTGGGACACCGGGGAGCTGTTTTTT. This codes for CASSYSLGWDTGELFF.